This T cell receptor beta chain came from a study of CD8 T cells in Susac syndrome. V was trimmed by 0 bases and J by 0 bases, leaving 11 bases between them. Germline CDR1 and CDR2: MNHEY and SVGEGT. The CDR3 has 16 residues. This clonotype was recorded only once. A quantity of about 0.5 to 1 ug RNA underwent reverse transcription using random hexamers. Across 54 Vbeta and 13 Jbeta, TCR beta CDR3 was amplified with immunoSEQ multiplex PCR. TCRdb independently ran MiXCR on the immunoSEQ multiplex PCR reads; one entry per CDR3 protein. The data hold approximately 130,000 distinct CDR3 sequences, with 90% to 95% observed a single time. The control group consisted of healthy donors matched for age and sex.

The sample comprised CD4+ T cells from PBMCs. This sequence originates from a human donor in good health. The chain uses TRBV6-2 or TRBV6-3 and TRBJ1-1; no clear D gene. The CDR3 sequence: CASSYSRWIMNTEAFF. CDR3 nucleotides: TGTGCCAGCAGTTACTCGAGATGGATAATGAACACTGAAGCTTTCTTT.